The T cell receptor (beta chain) under discussion was sequenced for a study of CXCR3-negative and CXCR3-positive naive CD8 T cells. Findings of the study overall: The level of CXCR3 expression partially decreased after cryopreservation; the majority of assays used fresh PBMCs. Naive subsets showed comparable surface CD5, and TCR interaction strength was also inferred from TRB CDR3 physicochemistry.

Germline V CDR1 and CDR2: MGHRA, YSYEKL. CDR3 length: 14 amino acids. Naive CD8+ T cells displayed a CD45RO-CCR7+CD27+CD95- phenotype. On this clonotype itself: Its specificity is unknown.

Libraries of TRB cDNA were made by 5' RACE and carried UMIs. TCRdb re-called the 5' RACE reads and catalogs CDR3 proteins one per entry, DNA excluded. In total, the table holds some 39,000 distinct CDR3 sequences. Input material: naive CXCR3- CD8+ T cells from blood. The sample's subset: CD45RO-CCR7+CD27+CD95- naive CD8+ T cells lacking CXCR3 (TNR3-). The sequence derives from a human donor in good health. Some clones in this sample may be carry-over from other donors' samples. This chain links TRBV4-1 with TRBJ2-7; TCRdb picks TRBD1, but there is no DNA to check that call. The chain's CDR3 is CASSQFGGSYEQYF.